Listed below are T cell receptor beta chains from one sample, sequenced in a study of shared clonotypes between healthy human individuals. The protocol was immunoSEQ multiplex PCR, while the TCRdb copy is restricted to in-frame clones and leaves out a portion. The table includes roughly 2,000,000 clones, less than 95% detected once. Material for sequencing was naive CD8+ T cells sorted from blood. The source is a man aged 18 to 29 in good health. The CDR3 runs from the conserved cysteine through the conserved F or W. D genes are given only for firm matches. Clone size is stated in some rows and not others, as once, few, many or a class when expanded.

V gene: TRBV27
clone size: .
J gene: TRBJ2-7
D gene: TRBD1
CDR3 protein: CASSFGTGGGYEQYF
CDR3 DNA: TGTGCCAGCAGTTTCGGGACAGGGGGTGGCTACGAGCAGTACTTC

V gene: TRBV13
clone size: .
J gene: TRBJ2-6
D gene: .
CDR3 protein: CASSLMGAGANVLTF
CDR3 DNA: TGTGCCAGCAGCTTAATGGGAGCTGGGGCCAACGTCCTGACTTTC

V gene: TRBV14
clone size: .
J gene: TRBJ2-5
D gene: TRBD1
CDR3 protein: CASSQLGGQGQETQYF
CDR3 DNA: TGTGCCAGCAGCCAACTCGGAGGACAGGGCCAAGAGACCCAGTACTTC

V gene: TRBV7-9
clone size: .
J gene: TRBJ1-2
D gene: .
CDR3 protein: CASSSQVPAHGYTF
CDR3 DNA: TGTGCCAGCAGCTCCCAGGTGCCTGCCCATGGCTACACCTTC

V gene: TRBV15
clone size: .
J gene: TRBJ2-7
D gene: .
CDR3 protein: CATSREGLQAGPYEQYF
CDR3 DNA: TGTGCCACCAGCAGGGAAGGGCTCCAGGCGGGGCCCTACGAGCAGTACTTC

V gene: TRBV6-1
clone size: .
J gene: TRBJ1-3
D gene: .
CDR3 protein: CASSESLGRLGYTIYF
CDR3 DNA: TGTGCCAGCAGTGAATCTCTGGGGCGACTCGGGTACACCATATATTTT

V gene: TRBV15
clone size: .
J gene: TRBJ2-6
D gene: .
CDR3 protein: CATSRQQGRGSGANVLTF
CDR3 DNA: TGTGCCACCAGCAGACAACAGGGGAGGGGCTCTGGGGCCAACGTCCTGACTTTC

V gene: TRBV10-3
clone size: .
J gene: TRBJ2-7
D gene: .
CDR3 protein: CAISESEYEQYF
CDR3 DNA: TGTGCCATCAGTGAGTCCGAGTACGAGCAGTACTTC

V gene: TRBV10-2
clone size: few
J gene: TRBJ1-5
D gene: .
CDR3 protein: CASSESFGQPQHF
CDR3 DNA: TGCGCCAGCAGTGAGTCGTTTGGCCAGCCCCAGCATTTT

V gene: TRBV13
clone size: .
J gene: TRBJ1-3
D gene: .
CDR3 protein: CASSLGGESGNTIYF
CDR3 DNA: TGTGCCAGCAGCTTAGGCGGGGAGTCCGGAAACACCATATATTTT

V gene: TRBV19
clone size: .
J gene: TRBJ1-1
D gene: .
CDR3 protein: CASRQGSTEAFF
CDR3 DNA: TGTGCCAGTAGACAGGGTTCCACTGAAGCTTTCTTT

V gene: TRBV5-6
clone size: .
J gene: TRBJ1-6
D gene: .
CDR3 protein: CASSWTKTDALNSPLHF
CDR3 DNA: TGTGCCAGCAGCTGGACGAAGACGGATGCACTAAATTCACCCCTCCACTTT

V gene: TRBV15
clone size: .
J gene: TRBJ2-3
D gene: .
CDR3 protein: CATSGLPDTQYF
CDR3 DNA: TGTGCCACCAGTGGCTTGCCAGATACGCAGTATTTT

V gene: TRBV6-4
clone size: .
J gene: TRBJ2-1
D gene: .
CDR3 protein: CASGGAPEQFF
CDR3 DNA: TGTGCCAGCGGGGGGGCCCCTGAGCAGTTCTTC

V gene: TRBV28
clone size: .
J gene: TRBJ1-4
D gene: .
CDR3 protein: CASSGQIEKLFF
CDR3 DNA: TGTGCCAGCAGTGGACAGATTGAAAAACTGTTTTTT

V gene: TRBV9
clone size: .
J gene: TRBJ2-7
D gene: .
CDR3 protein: CASNRAGGEQYF
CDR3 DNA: TGTGCCAGCAACAGGGCTGGGGGCGAGCAGTACTTC

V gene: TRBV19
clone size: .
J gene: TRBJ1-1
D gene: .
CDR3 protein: CASSPLTGNTEAFF
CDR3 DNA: TGTGCCAGTAGTCCGTTGACGGGGAACACTGAAGCTTTCTTT

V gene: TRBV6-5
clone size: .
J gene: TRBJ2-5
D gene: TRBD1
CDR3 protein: CASTSGGQETQYF
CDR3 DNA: TGTGCCAGCACCTCAGGGGGCCAAGAGACCCAGTACTTC

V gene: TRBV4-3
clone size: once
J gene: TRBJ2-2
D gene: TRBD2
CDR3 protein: CASSQDVAGEVGELFF
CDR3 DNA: TGCGCCAGCAGCCAAGATGTGGCGGGAGAGGTCGGGGAGCTGTTTTTT

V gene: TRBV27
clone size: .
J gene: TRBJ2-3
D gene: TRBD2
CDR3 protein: CASSYGGGGLDTQYF
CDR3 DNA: TGTGCCAGCAGTTACGGCGGGGGGGGTTTGGATACGCAGTATTTT

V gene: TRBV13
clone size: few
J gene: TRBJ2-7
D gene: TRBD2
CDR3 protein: CASSYSGIPYEQYF
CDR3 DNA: TGTGCCAGCAGCTATAGCGGGATCCCCTACGAGCAGTACTTC

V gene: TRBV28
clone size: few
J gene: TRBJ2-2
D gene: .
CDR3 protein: CASSLGQNTGELFF
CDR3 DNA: TGTGCCAGCAGTTTAGGGCAGAACACCGGGGAGCTGTTTTTT

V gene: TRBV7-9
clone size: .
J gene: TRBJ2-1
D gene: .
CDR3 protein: CASSPPTGMNEQFF
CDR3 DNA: TGTGCCAGCAGCCCCCCTACAGGGATGAATGAGCAGTTCTTC

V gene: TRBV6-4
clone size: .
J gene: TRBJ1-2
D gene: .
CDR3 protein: CASSEVGRPYYGYTF
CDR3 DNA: TGTGCCAGCAGTGAAGTTGGACGGCCCTACTATGGCTACACCTTC

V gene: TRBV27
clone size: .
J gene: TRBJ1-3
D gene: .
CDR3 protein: CASSTRDGGNTIYF
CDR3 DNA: TGTGCCAGCAGTACCAGGGACGGAGGAAACACCATATATTTT

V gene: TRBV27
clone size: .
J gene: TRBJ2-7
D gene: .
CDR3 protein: CASRGGSSYEQYF
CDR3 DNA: TGTGCCAGCAGGGGGGGAAGCTCCTACGAGCAGTACTTC

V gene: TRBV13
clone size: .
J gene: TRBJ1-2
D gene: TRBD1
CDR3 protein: CASSSTGSTGAGYTF
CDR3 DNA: TGTGCCAGCAGCTCCACAGGGTCGACAGGGGCCGGCTACACCTTC

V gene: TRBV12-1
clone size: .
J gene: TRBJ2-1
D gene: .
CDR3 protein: CASSLHGTSGRPYYNEQFF
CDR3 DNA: TGTGCCAGCAGCCTTCACGGGACTAGCGGGAGGCCCTACTACAATGAGCAGTTCTTC

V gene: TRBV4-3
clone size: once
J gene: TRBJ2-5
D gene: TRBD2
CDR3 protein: CASSQDRTSGMQYF
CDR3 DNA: TGCGCCAGCAGCCAAGATCGCACTAGCGGGATGCAGTACTTC

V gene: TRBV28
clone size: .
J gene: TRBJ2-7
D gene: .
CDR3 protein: CASSSGHDYEQYF
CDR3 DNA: TGTGCCAGCAGTTCGGGACACGACTACGAGCAGTACTTC

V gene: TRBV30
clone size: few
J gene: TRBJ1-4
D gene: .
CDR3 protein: CAWSDEENEKLFF
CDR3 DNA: TGTGCCTGGAGTGATGAGGAAAATGAAAAACTGTTTTTT

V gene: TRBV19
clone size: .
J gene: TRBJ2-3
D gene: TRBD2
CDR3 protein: CASSRLAGFDTQYF
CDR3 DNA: TGTGCCAGTAGTAGACTAGCGGGTTTCGATACGCAGTATTTT

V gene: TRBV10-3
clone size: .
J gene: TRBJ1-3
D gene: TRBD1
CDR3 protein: CASSRQRGGAGLDTIYF
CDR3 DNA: TGTGCCTCATCCCGTCAAAGAGGGGGCGCGGGTCTGGACACCATATATTTT

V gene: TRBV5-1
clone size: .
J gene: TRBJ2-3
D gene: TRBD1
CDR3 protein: CASSSDRVGDTQYF
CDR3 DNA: TGCGCCAGCAGTTCGGACAGGGTCGGGGATACGCAGTATTTT

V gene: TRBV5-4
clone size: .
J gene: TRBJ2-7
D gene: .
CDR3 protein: CASSFRGADYEQYF
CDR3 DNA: TGTGCCAGCAGCTTTAGGGGGGCGGACTACGAGCAGTACTTC

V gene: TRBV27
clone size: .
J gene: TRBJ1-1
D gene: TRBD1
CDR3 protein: CASSPQGGGTEAFF
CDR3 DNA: TGTGCCAGCAGTCCACAGGGGGGTGGCACTGAAGCTTTCTTT

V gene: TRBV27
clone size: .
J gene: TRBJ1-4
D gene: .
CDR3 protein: CASRSVSTNEKLFF
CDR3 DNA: TGTGCCAGCAGGAGCGTCTCAACTAATGAAAAACTGTTTTTT

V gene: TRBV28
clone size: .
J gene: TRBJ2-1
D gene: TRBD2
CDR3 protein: CASSLGTSGGNEQFF
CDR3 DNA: TGTGCCAGCAGTTTAGGGACTAGCGGGGGGAATGAGCAGTTCTTC

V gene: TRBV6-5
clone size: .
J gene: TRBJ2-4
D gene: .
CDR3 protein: CASGATGGADIQYF
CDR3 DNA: TGTGCCAGCGGGGCCACCGGAGGGGCAGACATTCAGTACTTC

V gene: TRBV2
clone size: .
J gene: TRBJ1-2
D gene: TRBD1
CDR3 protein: CASRDRTNYGYTF
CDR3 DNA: TGTGCCAGCAGGGACAGGACCAACTATGGCTACACCTTC

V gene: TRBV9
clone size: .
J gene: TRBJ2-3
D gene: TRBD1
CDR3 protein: CASSAELDRATDTQYF
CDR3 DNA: TGTGCCAGCAGCGCTGAATTGGACAGGGCCACAGATACGCAGTATTTT

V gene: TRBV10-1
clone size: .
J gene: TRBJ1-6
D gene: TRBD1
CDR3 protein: CASTRTGLDSPLHF
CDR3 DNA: TGCGCCAGCACCCGGACAGGGCTGGATTCACCCCTCCACTTT